This entry is about one T cell receptor beta chain. This clonotype was counted ten times or more. The antigen it binds to is not known. No qualities accompany the bases; no much larger clone lies one base away. This entry comes from a study of T-cell reconstitution after alpha-beta-depleted transplantation in children (dated by TCRdb to the mid-2010s). Turning to the overall study: Using TCR repertoire profiling, the study followed T-cell immune reconstitution in a quantitative way in children after TCRalphabeta/CD19-depleted allogeneic hematopoietic cell transplantation. What the authors observed across the whole study: Hyperexpanded clone frequencies declined over subsequent months; after one year, T-cell counts and TCRbeta diversity were mostly attributed to newly produced T cells. The apparently early recovery of alphabetaT-cell counts about two months after transplant reportedly depended on only several hundred rapidly expanded clones that came from non-depleted graft cells. In some patients, high TCRbeta diversity at day 60 was attributed to recipient T cells and intrathymic progenitors that had survived conditioning.

The treatment or condition label of this sample denotes: allogeneic hematopoietic cell transplantation with graft depleted of TCRalphabeta T cells and CD19 B cells. The children who served as transplant recipients had been given grafts of TCRalphabeta/CD19-depleted allogeneic hematopoietic cells. The library was obtained by PCR. Sequencing was performed on an Illumina HiSeq 2500. TCR library preparation used molecular barcoding, with unique molecular identifiers applied to normalize quantification of the TCRbeta repertoire. Clones were called with MiXCR by TCRdb after fastp trimmed the public reads at Q25, and only in-frame beta chains were retained. Rows with a matching CDR3 protein are joined into one entry that keeps the most common DNA and genes. In all, the sample holds about 29,000 distinct CDR3 sequences, and about 6.3% of those were seen once. The ten largest clones take up roughly 7% of the sample.

The germline ends are 7 bases apart after V is trimmed by 5 bases and J by 1 base. The CDR3 runs 14 amino acids, cysteine and phenylalanine included. The kept DNA is CDR3 alone, 42 bases in frame from the first base. The CDR1 and CDR2 encoded by the germline V gene are KGHDR and SFDVKD. Recombination joined TRBV24-1 with TRBJ2-2, with the D gene not clear enough to name. The receptor was derived from a male patient aged 10 to 17 who had a stem cell transplant for acute myeloid leukemia, so the T cells may come from the graft donor. The input for sequencing was PBMCs, mostly from graft donor cells, taken 180 days after TCRalphabeta/CD19-depleted stem cell transplant. The nucleotides are TGTGCCACCAGTGGAGACGGGAACACCGGGGAGCTGTTTTTT. Translated, this gives CATSGDGNTGELFF.